This T cell receptor beta chain was identified in a study of T cell clonotyping in hematopoietic cell transplantation. Overall study findings and caveats: At the given depth, recipient repertoires were over 95% de novo clonotypes.

The method was immunoSEQ multiplex PCR; TCRdb's version includes in-frame clones alone and lacks a portion of them. The sample yields 65,000 to 75,000 clones, 94% seen once. About this clone itself: The target antigen is unknown.

Germline V gives CDR1 SGHRS, CDR2 YFSETQ. The CDR3 has 13 amino acids. Trimming took 4 bases from V and 0 from J, leaving 7 bases between them. V gene TRBV5-1 combines with J gene TRBJ1-1; D gene uncertain. The source of this sequence is a man aged 50 or older in good health. Some clones in this sample may be carry-over from other donors' samples. Sequencing used peripheral blood mononuclear cells. This CDR3 reads CASSAGLNTEAFF. The CDR3 coding sequence is TGCGCCAGCAGCGCCGGGTTGAACACTGAAGCTTTCTTT.